The TCR beta chain under discussion was sequenced for a study of blood T cell repertoires in COVID-19. Study context: Sites across the United States, Italy and Spain contributed samples from acute and convalescent COVID-19.

Ages ranged from about 18 to 89 years, with residence in about 24 US areas. Produced via immunoSEQ multiplex PCR; TCRdb's table is partial and in-frame only. Of more than 150,000 clones in the sample, roughly 84% were seen once. The CDR3 is 16 amino acids. V was trimmed by 5 bases and J by 0 bases, leaving 13 bases between them. Germline values: CDR1 SNHLY, CDR2 FYNNEI. Sequencing was performed on PBMCs or T cells enriched from blood (not recorded which). The sequence was obtained from a woman aged 60-70 years who had recovered from COVID-19. The rearrangement uses TRBV2 and TRBJ1-4; D remains ambiguous. In DNA, the CDR3 is TGTGCCAGCAGTAGCGAGACCGCCGCAACTAATGAAAAACTGTTTTTT. Translating it yields CASSSETAATNEKLFF.